One sample yielded the 22 T cell receptor beta chains listed below, sequenced in a study of CD8 T cells in ankylosing spondylitis. TCRdb re-derived calls from the 5' RACE reads in MiXCR, one entry per CDR3 protein. The sample records some 130,000 distinct CDR3 sequences, roughly 13% being singletons. The sequenced material came from blood, either unsorted or a sorted T cell fraction (not recorded which). The receptor source for this set is a female donor with ankylosing spondylitis or in good health (not recorded which).

In its sample, this clonotype was seen many times. V is TRBV5-4 and J is TRBJ2-5; 11 bases line up with TRBD2. V dropped 6 bases and J dropped 5; count of bases not matched to a gene: 9. Looked up from germline, CDR1 is SGHNT and CDR2 is YYREEE (reference sequence). This CDR3 is 15 amino acids long. The CDR3 here is CASTLIAGGRETQYF. The DNA for the CDR3 is TGTGCCAGCACCTTAATAGCGGGGGGGAGGGAGACCCAGTACTTC.

This clonotype was observed a few times. The genes are TRBV27 and TRBJ2-5; D might be TRBD1 or TRBD2, each matching 5 bases. From germline, CDR1 is MNHEY and CDR2 SMNVEV (reference sequence). The V end was cut by 5 bases, the J end by 2 bases, with 18 bases between. CDR3 size: 16 residues. The CDR3 sequence: CASSNLPGAGQETQYF. The CDR3 region has the DNA TGTGCCAGCAGTAATCTCCCCGGGGCTGGGCAAGAGACCCAGTACTTC.

This clonotype occurred many times. The genes are TRBV5-1 and TRBJ2-1; 10 nucleotides line up with TRBD2. The CDR3 has 15 amino acids. With V trimmed by 4 bases and J by 5 bases, 6 bases remained unmatched. The V gene's germline CDR1 is SGHRS and CDR2 YFSETQ. CDR3 in amino acids: CASSPPGLANNEQFF. The CDR3 DNA sequence: TGCGCCAGCAGCCCCCCGGGACTAGCGAACAATGAGCAGTTCTTC. Full variable domain (missing parts from reference TRBV5-1 and TRBJ2-1): KAGVTQTPRYLIKTRGQQVTLSCSPISGHRSVSWYQQTPGQGLQFLFEYFSETQRNKGNFPGRFSGRQFSNSRSEMNVSTLELGDSALYLCASSPPGLANNEQFFGPGTRLTVL.

On this clonotype itself: This sequence may be a read error, since a much larger clone differs from it by one base. This chain's CDR3 is CASSYLTGGSNRPQHF. In DNA form, the CDR3 reads TGTGCCAGCAGTTACTTGACAGGGGGTAGCAATCGGCCCCAGCATTTT. The chain uses TRBV6-5 and TRBJ1-5; 9 bases align to TRBD1. Germline CDR1 is MNHEY and CDR2 is SVGAGI. There are 16 residues in the CDR3.

This clonotype was recorded once. A read error may be the cause here, since a much bigger clone is one base away. The chain has TRBV6-4 and TRBJ2-3; unclear D gene. This CDR3 has 13 residues. Germline assignment: CDR1 MRHNA and CDR2 SNTAGT. CDR3 coding DNA: TGTGCCAGCAGCCTTTCCATCACAGATGCGCAGTATTTT. Its translation: CASSLSITDAQYF.

This clonotype was counted many times. This chain uses TRBV29-1 with TRBJ2-1; D gene unclear. This CDR3 spans 19 amino acids. V was trimmed by 2 bases and J by 0 bases, leaving 23 bases between them. Germline-derived CDR1 and CDR2 are SQVTM and ANQGSEA. DNA of the CDR3: TGCAGCGTTGAATGGCTCGTATCGGGTTTAAAGGGCTCCTACAATGAGCAGTTCTTC. Amino acid sequence: CSVEWLVSGLKGSYNEQFF.

The chain has TRBV3-1 and TRBJ2-5; D not resolved. Germline lookup yields CDR1 LGHDT and CDR2 YNNKEL (reference sequence). This CDR3 is 12 amino acids long. V dropped 1 base and J dropped 6 bases, with 6 bases sitting between them. CDR3 region: CASSQAYQTQYF. The DNA for the CDR3 is TGTGCCAGCAGCCAAGCTTACCAGACCCAGTACTTC.

J is TRBJ2-7 and V is TRBV6-5; D is undetermined. This CDR3 is 14 amino acids long. The germline V gene encodes CDR1 MNHEY and CDR2 SVGAGI. Between the trimmed V and J ends, which lost 0 bases and 0 bases, there was a span of 6 bases. CDR3 residues: CASSYSVSSYEQYF. DNA of the CDR3: TGTGCCAGCAGTTACTCGGTGAGCTCCTACGAGCAGTACTTC.

Regarding this clonotype: A read error may be the cause here, since a much bigger clone is one base away. Here the CDR3 DNA reads TGCAGTGCAATAGTCAGCTCCTACGAGCAGTACTTC. Protein product: CSAIVSSYEQYF. The V call is TRBV20-1, the J call TRBJ2-7; D is unresolved. CDR1 DFQATT and CDR2 SNEGSKA come from the germline V gene (reference sequence). V shed 6 bases and J shed 0 bases, with 9 bases lying between them. CDR3 size: 12 residues.

This clonotype was counted many times. The chain couples TRBV3-1 to TRBJ2-2; 9 bases are shared with TRBD2. The CDR3 contains 14 residues. Unmatched junction bases numbered 3, after V lost 6 bases and J lost 4 bases. Looked up from germline, CDR1 is LGHDT and CDR2 is YNNKEL (reference sequence). The CDR3 bases are TGTGCCAGCAGGCAACTAGCGGGCACCGGGGAGCTGTTTTTT. It is translated as CASRQLAGTGELFF.

The chain has TRBV20-1 and TRBJ2-2; the D is unclear. The CDR3 sequence is 15 residues long. In germline, CDR1 is DFQATT, CDR2 SNEGSKA (reference sequence). Trimming left V 6 bases short and J 0 bases short, with 14 bases between. The CDR3 spells CSASPQYANTGELFF. CDR3 in DNA: TGCAGTGCCAGTCCCCAATACGCGAACACCGGGGAGCTGTTTTTT.

Ten or more counts support this clonotype. This sequence joins TRBV12-3 or TRBV12-4 and TRBJ2-1, with unresolved D. V lost 5 bases and J 4 bases, leaving 3 bases between the germline ends. CDR3 length: 11 amino acids. CDR3 residues: CASSRYNEQFF. CDR3 DNA sequence: TGTGCCAGCAGTCGGTACAATGAGCAGTTCTTC.

This clonotype has a count of ten or more. The rearrangement uses TRBV12-3 or TRBV12-4 and TRBJ1-2; possibly TRBD1 for D (6 bases). Trimming pared 6 bases from V and 5 bases from J, leaving 13 bases between. The CDR3 has 13 residues. The CDR3 loop is CASRKQGDYGYTF. In nucleotides, the CDR3 is TGTGCCAGCAGGAAACAGGGTGATTATGGCTACACCTTC.

This clonotype occurred many times. V is TRBV20-1 and J is TRBJ2-5; D may correspond to TRBD1 or TRBD2 (6 bases each). This CDR3 has 13 amino acids. Trimming took 1 base from V and 5 from J, leaving 11 bases between them. CDR1 and CDR2 from the germline V gene are DFQATT and SNEGSKA (reference sequence). CDR3 coding DNA: TGCAGTGCTAGAGTCGGGGGCGGGGAGACCCAGTACTTC. This translates into CSARVGGGETQYF.

In the case of this clonotype: A read error may explain this, as a much larger clone is one base away. The rearrangement joins TRBV29-1 to TRBJ2-1; a weak D match, TRBD2 (6 bases). Per the germline V gene, CDR1 is SQVTM and CDR2 is ANQGSEA. The CDR3 sequence is 13 residues long. The CDR3 DNA reads TGCACCGTTGCGGGACTCACCTACAATGAGCAGTTCTTC. Its protein product is CTVAGLTYNEQFF.

The chain couples TRBV7-8 to TRBJ2-5; 8 positions agree with TRBD1. Per the germline V gene, CDR1 is SGHVS and CDR2 is FQNEAQ. The CDR3 spans 16 residues. J lost 2 bases, V lost 5 bases, and 10 bases had no gene match. In DNA, the CDR3 is TGTGCCAGCAGCATTTGGGACAGGAGAAAACAAGAGACCCAGTACTTC. Protein product: CASSIWDRRKQETQYF.

The sample holds a few counts of this clonotype. The rearrangement links TRBV5-1 to TRBJ2-5; TRBD1 matches 10 bases. CDR3 length: 17 residues. Germline CDR1 SGHRS, CDR2 YFSETQ. The ends lost 4 bases at V and 2 bases at J; junction bases unmatched: 11. In DNA form, the CDR3 reads TGCGCCAGCAGCCTCGAACCGGACAGGGGGGGACAAGAGACCCAGTACTTC. It specifies CASSLEPDRGGQETQYF. Filled out from reference TRBV5-1 and TRBJ2-5, the complete variable domain reads KAGVTQTPRYLIKTRGQQVTLSCSPISGHRSVSWYQQTPGQGLQFLFEYFSETQRNKGNFPGRFSGRQFSNSRSEMNVSTLELGDSALYLCASSLEPDRGGQETQYFGPGTRLLVL.

This clonotype has a count of ten or more. The V and J genes are TRBV20-1 and TRBJ2-1; TRBD1 matches 7 bases. This CDR3 contains 14 residues. Losses at the gene ends were 7 bases for V and 6 bases for J; bases not matched to a gene: 12. Germline V gene data show CDR1 as DFQATT and CDR2 as SNEGSKA (reference sequence). This chain's CDR3 is CSVSRDSSINEQFF. The DNA for the CDR3 is TGCAGTGTTTCCCGGGACAGCTCAATCAATGAGCAGTTCTTC.

This chain uses TRBV2 with TRBJ1-5; 8 bases map to TRBD1. The V gene end was trimmed by 3 bases and the J gene end by 7 bases; junction bases not matched to a gene: 11. Germline values: CDR1 SNHLY, CDR2 FYNNEI. CDR3 length: 16 residues. The CDR3 nucleotides are TGTGCCAGCAGTGATCGGTCCGACAGGGGAAAACAGCCCCAGCATTTT. Translating it yields CASSDRSDRGKQPQHF.

In its sample, this clonotype was seen many times. V gene TRBV3-1 combines with J gene TRBJ2-7; 8 bases map to TRBD2. The V segment lost 6 bases and the J segment 6 bases; nucleotides outside the gene matches: 7. The CDR3 consists of 13 residues. CDR1 is LGHDT and CDR2 is YNNKEL in the germline V gene (reference sequence). CDR3 sequence reads: CASRPDGGGEQYF. CDR3 nucleotide sequence: TGTGCCAGCAGACCCGACGGGGGGGGCGAGCAGTACTTC.

This clonotype was found many times. The chain combines TRBV29-1 with TRBJ1-1; D gene uncertain. V was trimmed by 5 bases and J by 0 bases, leaving 4 bases between them. The germline V gene encodes CDR1 SQVTM and CDR2 ANQGSEA. The CDR3 is 11 amino acids. This CDR3 is CSVQLNTEAFF. Here the CDR3 DNA reads TGCAGCGTTCAGTTGAACACTGAAGCTTTCTTT.

This clonotype was picked up many times. The chain uses TRBV27 and TRBJ2-3, with D perhaps matching TRBD1 (7 bases). Germline CDR1 reads MNHEY; CDR2 reads SMNVEV (reference sequence). Trimming cost V 5 bases and J 6 bases, with 12 bases left between them. The CDR3 length is 13 residues. The CDR3 spells CASSLRGADTQYF. As DNA, the CDR3 is TGTGCCAGCAGTCTCAGGGGGGCCGATACGCAGTATTTT.